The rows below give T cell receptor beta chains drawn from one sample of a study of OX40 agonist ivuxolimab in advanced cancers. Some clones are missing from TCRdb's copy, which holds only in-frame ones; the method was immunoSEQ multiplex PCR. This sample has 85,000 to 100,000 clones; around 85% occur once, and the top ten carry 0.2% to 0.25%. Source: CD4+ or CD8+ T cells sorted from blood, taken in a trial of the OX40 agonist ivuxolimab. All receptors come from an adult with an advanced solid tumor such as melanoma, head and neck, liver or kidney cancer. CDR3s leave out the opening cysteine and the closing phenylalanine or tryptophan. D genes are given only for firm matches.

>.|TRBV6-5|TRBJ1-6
ATGFGPYNSPLH
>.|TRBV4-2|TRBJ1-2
ASSQGVDGYT
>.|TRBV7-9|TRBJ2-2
ASSLALFGELF
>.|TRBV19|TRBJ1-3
ASGTSSGNTIY
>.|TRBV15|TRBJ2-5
ATSRDRATQY
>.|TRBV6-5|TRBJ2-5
ASSRTGGEWETQY
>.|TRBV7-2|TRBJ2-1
ASSFFGHSEQF
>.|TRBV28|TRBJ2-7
ASSQGGGEQY
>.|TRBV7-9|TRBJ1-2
ASSSRSGWNFGDYGYT
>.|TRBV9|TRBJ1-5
ASSVGGSQPQH
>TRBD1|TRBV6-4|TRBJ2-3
ASSRRDRELRY
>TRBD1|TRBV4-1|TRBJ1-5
ASSQVGQGVRSNQPQH
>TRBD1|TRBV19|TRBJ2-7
ASSTPGQAREQY
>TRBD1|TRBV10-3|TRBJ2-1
AIRSVQGEFYNEQF
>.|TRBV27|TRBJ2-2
ASSPPGGTDTGELF
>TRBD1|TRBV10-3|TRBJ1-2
AIRGRDRGEYGYT
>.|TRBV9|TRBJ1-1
ASSVSDMGTEAF
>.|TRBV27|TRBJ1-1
ASRLIDSNTEAF
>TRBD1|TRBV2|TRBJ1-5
ASRRTGGNQPQH
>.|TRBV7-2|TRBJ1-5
ASSYLGSNQPQH
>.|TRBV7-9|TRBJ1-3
ASSLAAAGTGNTIY
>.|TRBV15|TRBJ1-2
ATSRFLGSEDYGYT
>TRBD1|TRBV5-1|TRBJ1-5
ASSLGQDQPQH
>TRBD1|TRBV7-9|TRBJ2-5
ASRRDRGVGETQY
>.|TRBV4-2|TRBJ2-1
ASSQRYNEQF
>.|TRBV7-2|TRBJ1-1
ASSPDRRTEAF
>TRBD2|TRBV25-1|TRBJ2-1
ASSVTSGRANEQF
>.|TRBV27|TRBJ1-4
ASSPTGGANNEKLF
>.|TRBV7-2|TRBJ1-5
TSSPWGGYVQPQH
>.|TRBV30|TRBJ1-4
AGEGAWRRTSGSNEKLF
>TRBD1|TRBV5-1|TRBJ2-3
ASSSGQGSTDTQY
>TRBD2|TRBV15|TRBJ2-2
ATSRGAGLAAGELF
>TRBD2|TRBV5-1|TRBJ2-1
ASSRQGAGSYNEQF
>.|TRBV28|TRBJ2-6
ASSLSLQITGANVLT
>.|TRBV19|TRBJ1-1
ASSIQQGRAF
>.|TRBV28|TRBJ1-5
ASSFHTGYSNQPQH
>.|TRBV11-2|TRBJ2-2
ASSLLANTGELF
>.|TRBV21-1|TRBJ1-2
ASSRLVGMGYGYT
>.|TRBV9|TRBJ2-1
ASSYTGISYNEQF
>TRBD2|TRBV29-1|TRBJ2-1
SRTGGAGEQF
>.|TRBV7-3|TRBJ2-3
ASSLYGQHTDTQY
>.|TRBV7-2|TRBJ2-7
ASSSVRGSYEQY
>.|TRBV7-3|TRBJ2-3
ASSPGKVTDTQY
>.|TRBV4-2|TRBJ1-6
ASSQDGGYNSPLH
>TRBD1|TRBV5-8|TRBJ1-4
ASSNRDSTNEKLF